This note documents a single T cell receptor (beta chain) sequence. The CDR3 contains 16 residues. Germline V gives CDR1 SGHRS, CDR2 YFSETQ. J was trimmed by 4 bases and V by 0 bases; bases with no gene match: 6. The data were obtained in a study of blood T cell repertoires in COVID-19. Original methodology: Amplification from reference gene primers served as the basis for estimated nucleated cell counts. Clones were read by immunoSEQ multiplex PCR, and TCRdb kept only the in-frame ones, dropping some. V and J calls plus clone size are reproduced from that table; the DNA served to infer D and trimming. The data show 90,000 to 150,000 clones, over 75% seen once.

The sample taken for sequencing was peripheral blood. The chain uses TRBV5-1 and TRBJ2-7; TRBD1 matches at 11 bases. The sequence was collected from a man aged 80 or over with acute or convalescent COVID-19. The CDR3 bases are TGCGCCAGCAGCTTGGCGGACAGGGGGCCTTTGTACGAGCAGTACTTC. It translates to CASSLADRGPLYEQYF. Full variable domain (missing parts from reference TRBV5-1 and TRBJ2-7): KAGVTQTPRYLIKTRGQQVTLSCSPISGHRSVSWYQQTPGQGLQFLFEYFSETQRNKGNFPGRFSGRQFSNSRSEMNVSTLELGDSALYLCASSLADRGPLYEQYFGPGTRLTVT.